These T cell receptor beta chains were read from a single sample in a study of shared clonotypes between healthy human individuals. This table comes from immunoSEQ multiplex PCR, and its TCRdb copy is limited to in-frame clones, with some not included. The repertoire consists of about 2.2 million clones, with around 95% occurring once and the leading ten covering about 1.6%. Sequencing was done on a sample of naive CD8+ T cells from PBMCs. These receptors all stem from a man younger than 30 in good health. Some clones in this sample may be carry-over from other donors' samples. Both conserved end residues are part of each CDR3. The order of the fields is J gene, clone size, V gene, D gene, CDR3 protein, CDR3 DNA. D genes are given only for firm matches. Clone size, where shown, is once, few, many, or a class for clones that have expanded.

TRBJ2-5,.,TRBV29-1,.,CSVWGIAGQETQYF,TGCAGCGTTTGGGGGATTGCGGGGCAAGAGACCCAGTACTTC
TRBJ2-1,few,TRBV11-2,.,CASRSSADEQFF,TGTGCCAGCAGGTCATCAGCGGATGAGCAGTTCTTC
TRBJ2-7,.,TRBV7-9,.,CASSPGRPPYEQYF,TGTGCCAGCAGCCCGGGACGCCCGCCCTACGAGCAGTACTTC
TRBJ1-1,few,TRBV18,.,CALNGRDLNTEAFF,TGTGCCCTCAATGGCCGGGATTTGAACACTGAAGCTTTCTTT
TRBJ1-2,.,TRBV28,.,CASSFRTAYYGYTF,TGTGCCAGCAGTTTCCGGACAGCTTACTATGGCTACACCTTC
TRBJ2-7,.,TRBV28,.,CASSSDSYEQYF,TGTGCCAGCAGTTCCGACTCCTACGAGCAGTACTTC
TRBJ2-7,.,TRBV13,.,CASSFGAHEQYF,TGTGCCAGCAGCTTCGGAGCCCACGAGCAGTACTTC
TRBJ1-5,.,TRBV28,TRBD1,CASSFRQGWVQPQHF,TGTGCCAGCAGTTTCCGACAGGGATGGGTTCAGCCCCAGCATTTT
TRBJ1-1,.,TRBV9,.,CASSAYTGRGRRNEQDTEAFF,TGTGCCAGCAGCGCATATACCGGACGGGGTAGACGGAATGAACAGGACACTGAAGCTTTCTTT
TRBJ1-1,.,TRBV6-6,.,CASSYKPRDNTEAFF,TGTGCCAGCAGTTACAAACCGAGGGACAACACTGAAGCTTTCTTT
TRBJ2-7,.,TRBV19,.,CAFQPLGRNSYEQYF,TGTGCCTTCCAGCCCCTAGGACGGAACTCCTACGAGCAGTACTTC
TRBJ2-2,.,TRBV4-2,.,CASSQYSPGRIFAGELFF,TGTGCCAGCAGTCAGTACTCCCCGGGCCGTATTTTTGCCGGGGAGCTGTTTTTT
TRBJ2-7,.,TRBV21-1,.,CASSNLGTLSYEQYF,TGTGCCAGCAGCAATCTAGGGACCCTCTCCTACGAGCAGTACTTC
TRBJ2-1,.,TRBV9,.,CASSVGSYNEQFF,TGTGCCAGCAGCGTAGGATCGTACAATGAGCAGTTCTTC
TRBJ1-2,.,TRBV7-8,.,CASSPDRTLNYGYTF,TGTGCCAGCAGCCCGGACAGAACCCTTAACTATGGCTACACCTTC
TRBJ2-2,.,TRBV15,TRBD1,CATSGRDRGRQNTGELFF,TGTGCCACCAGCGGCCGGGACAGGGGCCGACAGAACACCGGGGAGCTGTTTTTT
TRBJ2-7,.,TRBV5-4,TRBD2,CASTRKSGRDNYEQYF,TGTGCCAGCACCCGGAAGTCGGGGAGGGATAACTACGAGCAGTACTTC
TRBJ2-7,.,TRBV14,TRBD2,CASSQGLAGPPNF,TGTGCCAGCAGCCAAGGACTAGCGGGGCCCCCAAACTTC
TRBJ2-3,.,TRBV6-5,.,CASSPRVGLTDTQYF,TGTGCCAGCAGTCCTCGGGTGGGGTTAACAGATACGCAGTATTTT
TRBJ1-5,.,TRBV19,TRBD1,CASTPMTGVNQPQHF,TGTGCCAGTACCCCAATGACAGGGGTTAATCAGCCCCAGCATTTT
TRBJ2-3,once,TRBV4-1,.,CASSQALEGPLSDTQYF,TGCGCCAGCAGCCAAGCCCTAGAGGGACCGTTATCAGATACGCAGTATTTT
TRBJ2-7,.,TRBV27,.,CASTPSTYEQYF,TGTGCCAGCACCCCGTCAACTTACGAGCAGTACTTC
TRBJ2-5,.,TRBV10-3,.,CAISEFETDHQETQYF,TGTGCCATCAGTGAATTCGAGACAGACCATCAAGAGACCCAGTACTTC
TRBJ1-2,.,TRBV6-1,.,CASSDRTAFYGYTF,TGTGCCAGCAGTGATAGGACAGCCTTCTATGGCTACACCTTC
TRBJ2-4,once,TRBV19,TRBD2,CASTETSGKAKNIQYF,TGTGCCAGTACCGAGACTAGCGGGAAGGCCAAAAACATTCAGTACTTC
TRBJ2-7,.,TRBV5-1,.,CASSLLFEGGEQYF,TGCGCCAGCAGCTTGTTATTTGAGGGGGGCGAGCAGTACTTC
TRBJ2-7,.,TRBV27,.,CASSLIRDGEPEQYF,TGTGCCAGCAGTTTGATCCGGGACGGGGAGCCCGAGCAGTACTTC
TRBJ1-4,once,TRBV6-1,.,CASSETGANNEKLFF,TGTGCCAGCAGCGAGACGGGGGCAAATAATGAAAAACTGTTTTTT
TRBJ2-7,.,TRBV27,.,CASRTGGGLYF,TGTGCCAGCCGAACTGGGGGCGGCCTGTACTTC
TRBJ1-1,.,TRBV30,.,CAWRIRAMGTEAFF,TGTGCCTGGAGGATCAGGGCCATGGGCACTGAAGCTTTCTTT
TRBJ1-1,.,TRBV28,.,CASSFLGLEAFF,TGTGCCAGCAGTTTCCTAGGGTTGGAAGCTTTCTTT
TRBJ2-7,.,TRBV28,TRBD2,CASSLSSGASSYEQYF,TGTGCCAGCAGTTTATCCAGCGGGGCCTCGTCCTACGAGCAGTACTTC
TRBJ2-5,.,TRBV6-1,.,CASTSKGKTQYF,TGTGCCAGCACCTCCAAGGGGAAGACCCAGTACTTC
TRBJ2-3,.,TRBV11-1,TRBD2,CASSLAQRETSTDTQYF,TGTGCCAGCAGCTTAGCCCAGCGGGAGACTAGCACAGATACGCAGTATTTT
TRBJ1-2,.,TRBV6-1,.,CASSEVAEGYGYTF,TGTGCCAGCAGTGAAGTGGCAGAGGGCTATGGCTACACCTTC
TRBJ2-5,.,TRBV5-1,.,CASSPGTDGETQYF,TGCGCCAGCAGCCCAGGGACGGACGGAGAGACCCAGTACTTC
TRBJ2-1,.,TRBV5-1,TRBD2,CASSLGQIGLAGASLQQFF,TGCGCCAGCAGCTTGGGCCAAATAGGACTAGCGGGAGCGTCCCTTCAGCAGTTCTTC
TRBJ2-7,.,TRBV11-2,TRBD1,CASSLGQRLYYEQYF,TGTGCCAGCAGCCTGGGACAGCGGCTTTATTACGAGCAGTACTTC
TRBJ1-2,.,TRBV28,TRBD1,CASSPLAGGDGYTF,TGTGCCAGCAGTCCCCTGGCAGGGGGTGATGGCTACACCTTC
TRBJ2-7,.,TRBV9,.,CASSVGISGANYEQYF,TGTGCCAGCAGCGTAGGGATTTCAGGAGCAAATTACGAGCAGTACTTC
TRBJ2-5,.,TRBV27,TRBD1,CASSLLGGGGETQYF,TGTGCCAGCAGTTTATTAGGGGGCGGAGGAGAGACCCAGTACTTC
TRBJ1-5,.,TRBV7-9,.,CASSLSSGRSPQPQHF,TGTGCCAGCAGCTTATCTTCGGGCCGAAGCCCCCAGCCCCAGCATTTT
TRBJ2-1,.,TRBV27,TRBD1,CASSPQGARHYNEQFF,TGTGCCAGCAGTCCTCAGGGGGCCCGTCACTACAATGAGCAGTTCTTC